This T cell receptor (beta chain) was captured by sequencing in a study of T cells in Graves' hyperthyroidism and ophthalmopathy. As regards this clonotype: This could be a read error, since a much larger clone is one nucleotide away.

Amplified TCR beta CDR3 regions came from RNA transcripts. HTBI primers were employed in a first-round RT-PCR of the TCR CDR3. TCRdb independently ran MiXCR on the multiplex PCR reads; one entry per CDR3 protein. The table lists about 400,000 distinct CDR3 sequences, more than 13% of them singletons, with 32% in the top ten. This CDR3 spans 15 amino acids. CDR1 is SNHLY and CDR2 is FYNNEI in the germline V gene. The sequenced sample consisted of blood. The chain uses TRBV2 and TRBJ2-1, with a tentative D call TRBD2 (5 bases). This receptor was obtained from a woman aged 25-40 years with Graves' hyperthyroidism. CDR3 coding DNA: TGTGCCAGCAGTGAACGAGAGGGCCCATACAATAAGCAGTTCTTC. Translated, it gives CASSEREGPYNKQFF.